These T cell receptor beta chains were read from a single sample in a study of metastatic and nonmetastatic thyroid tumors. TCRdb used MiXCR to call clones anew from the PCR reads. The table has about 39,000 clones, about 19% seen once; the top ten hold about an eighth. Sequenced sample: tumor tissue. The receptors originated from a female donor with papillary thyroid cancer or a benign thyroid nodule (not recorded which). Some clones in this sample may be carry-over from other donors' samples. The CDR3 runs from the conserved cysteine through the conserved F or W. Fields, in order: J gene, D gene, V gene, clone size, CDR3 DNA, CDR3 protein. A D gene is named only where the DNA matches it firmly. Not every row has a clone size; where given, it reads once, few, many or a size class.

j_call: TRBJ2-7
d_call: -
v_call: TRBV12-3/TRBV12-4
clone_size: -
cdr3_nt: TGTGCCAGCAGCCGCATAGTCTCCGAGCAGTACTTC
cdr3_aa: CASSRIVSEQYF

j_call: TRBJ2-2
d_call: -
v_call: TRBV30
clone_size: -
cdr3_nt: TGTGCCTGGAGTGTACGATTGGGGGTCCGTGGCACCGGGGAGCTGTTTTTT
cdr3_aa: CAWSVRLGVRGTGELFF

j_call: TRBJ1-2
d_call: -
v_call: TRBV11-2
clone_size: many
cdr3_nt: TGTGCCAGCAGCTTAGGGTCTGAGGGCTGGACCTTC
cdr3_aa: CASSLGSEGWTF

j_call: TRBJ1-5
d_call: TRBD1
v_call: TRBV7-8
clone_size: many
cdr3_nt: TGTGCCAGCAGCCCTACAGGGGCCGGTTTTGGACCCCAGCATTTT
cdr3_aa: CASSPTGAGFGPQHF

j_call: TRBJ2-2
d_call: -
v_call: TRBV12-3/TRBV12-4
clone_size: many
cdr3_nt: TGTGCCAGCAGTTTAGGGCAGGGGCGCAAGGCTGGGGAGCTGTTTTTT
cdr3_aa: CASSLGQGRKAGELFF

j_call: TRBJ1-5
d_call: TRBD1
v_call: TRBV24-1
clone_size: many
cdr3_nt: TGTGCCTCACTACCGGGACAGATCAATCAGCCCCAGCATTTT
cdr3_aa: CASLPGQINQPQHF

j_call: TRBJ2-7
d_call: TRBD1
v_call: TRBV10-1
clone_size: many
cdr3_nt: TGCGCCAGCAGTGAGTCAGGGACAGGGTCGAACGAGCAGTACTTC
cdr3_aa: CASSESGTGSNEQYF

j_call: TRBJ2-2
d_call: -
v_call: TRBV9
clone_size: many
cdr3_nt: TGTGCCAGCAGCGTAGTGTCAGGAGGTACCGGGGAGCTGTTTTTT
cdr3_aa: CASSVVSGGTGELFF

j_call: TRBJ2-1
d_call: -
v_call: TRBV19
clone_size: -
cdr3_nt: TGTGCCAGTATTGCCAGGGTAGCTACTGAGCAGTTCTTC
cdr3_aa: CASIARVATEQFF

j_call: TRBJ1-6
d_call: TRBD1
v_call: TRBV2
clone_size: once
cdr3_nt: TGTGCCAGCAGCGCAGGGGGAAGCTCCTATAATTCACCCCTCCACTTT
cdr3_aa: CASSAGGSSYNSPLHF

j_call: TRBJ1-6
d_call: -
v_call: TRBV6-5
clone_size: -
cdr3_nt: TGTGCCAGCAGTTACTTCCAGACTGGCTATTCACCCCTCCACTTT
cdr3_aa: CASSYFQTGYSPLHF

j_call: TRBJ2-7
d_call: TRBD2
v_call: TRBV6-6
clone_size: few
cdr3_nt: TGTGCCAGTCGGGTGGGTACTTCGGGACTAGCGGCTCTCGAGCAGTACTTC
cdr3_aa: CASRVGTSGLAALEQYF

j_call: TRBJ1-2
d_call: -
v_call: TRBV20-1
clone_size: many
cdr3_nt: TGCAGTGCTAGGACAGGCGTAAACTATGGCTACACCTTC
cdr3_aa: CSARTGVNYGYTF

j_call: TRBJ1-4
d_call: -
v_call: TRBV28
clone_size: many
cdr3_nt: TGTGCCAGCAAAAGGGGTTTCTATGAAAAACTGTTTTTT
cdr3_aa: CASKRGFYEKLFF

j_call: TRBJ1-2
d_call: TRBD1
v_call: TRBV4-3
clone_size: many
cdr3_nt: TGCGCCAGCAGCCAAGACTCGGGACAGGGTTTTGGCTACACCTTC
cdr3_aa: CASSQDSGQGFGYTF

j_call: TRBJ2-7
d_call: -
v_call: TRBV6-2/TRBV6-3
clone_size: -
cdr3_nt: TGTGCCAGCAGGGAACTAGCTGGAGGAAGCTCCTACGAGCAGTACTTC
cdr3_aa: CASRELAGGSSYEQYF

j_call: TRBJ1-2
d_call: -
v_call: TRBV19
clone_size: many
cdr3_nt: TGTGCCAGTAGTGCAGCCGTGGGCTCCCTTAACTATGGCTACACCTTC
cdr3_aa: CASSAAVGSLNYGYTF

j_call: TRBJ1-4
d_call: TRBD1
v_call: TRBV5-1
clone_size: many
cdr3_nt: TGCGCCAGCAGCCCCGGGGTACAGGGGGGTAGAGAAAAACTGTTTTTT
cdr3_aa: CASSPGVQGGREKLFF